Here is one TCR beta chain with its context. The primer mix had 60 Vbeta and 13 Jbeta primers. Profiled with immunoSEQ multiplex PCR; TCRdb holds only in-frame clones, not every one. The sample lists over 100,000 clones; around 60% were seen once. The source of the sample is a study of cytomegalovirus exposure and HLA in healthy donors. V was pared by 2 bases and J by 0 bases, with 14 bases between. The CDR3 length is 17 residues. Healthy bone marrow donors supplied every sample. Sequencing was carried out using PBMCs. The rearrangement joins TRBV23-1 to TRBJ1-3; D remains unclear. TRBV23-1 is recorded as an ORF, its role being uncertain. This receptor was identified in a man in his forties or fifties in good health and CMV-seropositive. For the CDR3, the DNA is TGCGCCAGCAGTCAAGGATTTACTACACGCTCTGGAAACACCATATATTTT. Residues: CASSQGFTTRSGNTIYF.